Following are 3 T cell receptor beta chains from one sample sequenced in a study of early T cells in non-severe SARS-CoV-2 infection. TCRdb reanalysed the 5' RACE reads using MiXCR and keeps one entry per CDR3 protein. Among about 39,000 distinct CDR3 sequences listed, roughly 6% were seen once. The material sequenced was whole blood, taken at baseline. These TCRs come from an adult who was a healthcare worker with PCR-confirmed SARS-CoV-2 infection or an uninfected control (not recorded which).

This clonotype was seen once. The chain links TRBV29-1 to TRBJ1-2, with unresolved D. The CDR3 covers 13 residues. Looked up from germline, CDR1 is SQVTM and CDR2 is ANQGSEA. CDR3 loop: CTGGPLSPYGYTF. The CDR3 nucleotides read TGCACCGGAGGACCCCTTTCCCCCTATGGCTACACCTTC.

The chain uses TRBV28 and TRBJ2-1; 13 bases map to TRBD2. Germline lookup yields CDR1 MDHEN and CDR2 SYDVKM. This CDR3 has 17 residues. V shed 5 bases, J shed 10 bases, and the junction held 14 bases outside the gene matches. The DNA for the CDR3 is TGTGCCAGCAGTATTTGGGAACTAGCGGGAGGGCCCGGGGAGCAGTTCTTC. Protein: CASSIWELAGGPGEQFF.

This clonotype came up many times. V and J are TRBV5-1 and TRBJ2-3, with 10 bases identical to TRBD1. The V segment lost 0 bases and the J segment 1 base; nucleotides outside the gene matches: 2. Germline CDR1 and CDR2: SGHRS and YFSETQ. The CDR3 runs to 16 residues. The CDR3, as DNA: TGCGCCAGCAGCTTGGAGGGACAGGGGCGCACAGATACGCAGTATTTT. It yields the protein CASSLEGQGRTDTQYF. Supplemented by reference TRBV5-1 and TRBJ2-3, the full variable domain reads KAGVTQTPRYLIKTRGQQVTLSCSPISGHRSVSWYQQTPGQGLQFLFEYFSETQRNKGNFPGRFSGRQFSNSRSEMNVSTLELGDSALYLCASSLEGQGRTDTQYFGPGTRLTVL.